The present entry profiles one T cell receptor (beta chain) with its context. The sample is drawn from a study of OX40 agonist ivuxolimab in advanced cancers. Study in general: Dose-escalation cases comprised hepatocellular carcinoma, melanoma, renal cell or head and neck cancer.

It was autoimmune disease history or systemic immunosuppression that excluded patients. Sequencing used immunoSEQ multiplex PCR; TCRdb keeps in-frame clones, though not all of them. The sample contains over 45,000 clones, 75% to 90% of which appear only once. The CDR3 is made up of 16 amino acids. V lost 4 bases to trimming and J lost 4 bases; unmatched junction nucleotides: 5. Germline-derived CDR1 and CDR2 are LNHNV and YYDKDF (reference sequence). Sample: CD4+ or CD8+ T cells sorted from blood, taken in a trial of the OX40 agonist ivuxolimab. The chain carries TRBV15 and TRBJ2-2, with 11 nucleotides matching TRBD1. The source is an adult with an advanced solid tumor such as melanoma, head and neck, liver or kidney cancer. CDR3 sequence: CATSNGGTGGTGELFF. CDR3 sequence (DNA): TGTGCCACCAGCAACGGGGGGACAGGGGGCACCGGGGAGCTGTTTTTT.